Below, one T cell receptor (beta chain) is given with its context. The antigen remains undetermined. The data derive from a study of Ad26.COV2.S vaccination and SARS-CoV-2 variants. As for the study in general: Trial arm assignment for the donor was COV1001 Ad26.COV2.S. Participants got Ad26.COV2.S intramuscularly, once or twice 56 days apart. Whole-study findings and limits: There was reportedly substantial breadth in spike-specific CD8+ and CD4+ T cell responses after vaccination.

Per the germline V gene, CDR1 is LNHDA and CDR2 is SQIVND (reference sequence). The CDR3 covers 16 residues. V was shortened by 4 bases and J by 1 base, with 16 bases between the two germline ends. Treatment reported: over 15 received Ad26.COV2.S at low or high dose, single or two shots; 5 received placebo; per-sample allocation not given. Sampling was performed 63 days after the first vaccine or placebo injection. Method: immunoSEQ multiplex PCR; TCRdb's copy keeps in-frame clones and lacks some. Seen here are fewer than 800,000 clones, 80% to 90% observed once, and the top ten hold about 1.5%. The sequence was obtained from a person aged 18-60 years who received the Ad26.COV2.S COVID-19 vaccine or a placebo. The specimen was peripheral blood, collected in a trial of Ad26.COV2.S vaccine versus placebo. This chain joins TRBV19 and TRBJ1-1; possibly TRBD1 for D (6 bases). The CDR3 loop is CASSNQGPRQNTEAFF. The CDR3 nucleotides are TGTGCCAGTAGTAATCAGGGGCCGCGACAGAACACTGAAGCTTTCTTT.